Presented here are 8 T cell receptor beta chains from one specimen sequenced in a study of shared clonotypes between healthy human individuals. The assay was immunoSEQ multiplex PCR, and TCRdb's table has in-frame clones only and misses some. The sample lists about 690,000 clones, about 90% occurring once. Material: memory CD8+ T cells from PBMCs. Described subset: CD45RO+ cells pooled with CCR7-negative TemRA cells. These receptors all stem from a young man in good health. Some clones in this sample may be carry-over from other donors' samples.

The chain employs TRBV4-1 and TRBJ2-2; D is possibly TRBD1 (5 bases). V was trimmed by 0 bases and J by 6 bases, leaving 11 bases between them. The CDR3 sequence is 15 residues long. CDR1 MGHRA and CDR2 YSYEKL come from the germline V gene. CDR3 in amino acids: CASSQDTLGAGELFF. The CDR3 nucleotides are TGCGCCAGCAGCCAAGATACGTTAGGGGCCGGGGAGCTGTTTTTT.

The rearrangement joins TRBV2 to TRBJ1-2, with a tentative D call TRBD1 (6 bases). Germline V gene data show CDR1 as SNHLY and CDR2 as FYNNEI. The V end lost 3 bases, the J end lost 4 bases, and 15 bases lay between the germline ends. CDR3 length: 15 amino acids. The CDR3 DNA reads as TGTGCCAGCAGTGAGTGGGGGCGCAGGGGCTATGGCTACACCTTC. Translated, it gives CASSEWGRRGYGYTF.

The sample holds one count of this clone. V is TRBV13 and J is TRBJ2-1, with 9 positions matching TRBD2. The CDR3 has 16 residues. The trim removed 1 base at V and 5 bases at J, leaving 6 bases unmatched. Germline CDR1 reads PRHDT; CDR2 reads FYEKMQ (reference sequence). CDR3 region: CASSLALASGDNEQFF. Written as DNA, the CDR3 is TGTGCCAGCAGCTTAGCTCTGGCTAGCGGGGACAATGAGCAGTTCTTC.

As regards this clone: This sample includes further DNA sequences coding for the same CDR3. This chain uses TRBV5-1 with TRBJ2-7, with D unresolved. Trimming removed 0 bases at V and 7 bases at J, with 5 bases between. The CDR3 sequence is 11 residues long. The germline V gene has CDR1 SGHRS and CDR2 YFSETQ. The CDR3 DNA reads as TGCGCCAGCAGCTTGGGTGGTGAGCAGTACTTC. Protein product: CASSLGGEQYF.

This CDR3 is CASSQQNRQETQYF. DNA of the CDR3: TGTGCCAGCAGCCAGCAGAACCGCCAAGAGACCCAGTACTTC. The V and J genes are TRBV14 and TRBJ2-5; D not certain. Germline CDR1 SGHDN, CDR2 FVKESK. Trimming shortened V by 3 bases and J by 1 base, and 9 bases separated the two germline ends. This CDR3 spans 14 amino acids. Based on the CDR3 plus reference TRBV14 and TRBJ2-5, the full variable domain is EAGVTQFPSHSVIEKGQTVTLRCDPISGHDNLYWYRRVMGKEIKFLLHFVKESKQDESGMPNNRFLAERTGGTYSTLKVQPAELEDSGVYFCASSQQNRQETQYFGPGTRLLVL.

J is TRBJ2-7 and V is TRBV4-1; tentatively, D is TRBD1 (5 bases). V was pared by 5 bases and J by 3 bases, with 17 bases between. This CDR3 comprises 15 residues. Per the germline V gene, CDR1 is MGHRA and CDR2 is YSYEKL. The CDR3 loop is CASSNRKGYVYEQYF. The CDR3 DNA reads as TGCGCCAGCAGCAACAGGAAAGGGTATGTCTACGAGCAGTACTTC.

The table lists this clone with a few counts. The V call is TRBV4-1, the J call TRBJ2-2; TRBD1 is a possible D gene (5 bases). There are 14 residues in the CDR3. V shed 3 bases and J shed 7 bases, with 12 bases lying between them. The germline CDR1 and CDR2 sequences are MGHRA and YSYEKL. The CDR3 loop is CASSQTQGHGELFF. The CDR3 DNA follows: TGCGCCAGCAGCCAGACCCAGGGTCACGGGGAGCTGTTTTTT.

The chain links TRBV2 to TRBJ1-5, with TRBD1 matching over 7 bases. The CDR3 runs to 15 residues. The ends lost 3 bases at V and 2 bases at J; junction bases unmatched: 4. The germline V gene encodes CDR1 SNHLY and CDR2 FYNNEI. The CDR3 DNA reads TGTGCCAGCAGTGAGGGAGGGGGCGGCAATCAGCCCCAGCATTTT. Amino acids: CASSEGGGGNQPQHF.